The rows below give T cell receptor beta chains drawn from one sample of a study of response to subunit inactivated influenza vaccine. A single record per CDR3 protein comes from TCRdb applying MiXCR to the RT-PCR reads. The sample has roughly 710,000 distinct CDR3 sequences, 13% to 15% seen once. Sequenced material: PBMCs from blood, taken about 14 days before vaccination. The source is a man aged 45-65 years who received an inactivated influenza vaccine. Each CDR3 is given with its conserved first and last residue. The D gene is left open where the match is weak. Only part of the rows carry a size: once, few, many, or a class if the clone is expanded.

>TRBJ2-4|NA|TRBV11-2|NA
TGTGCCAGCTCCAGGGCGGACATTCAGTACTTC
CASSRADIQYF
>TRBJ2-1|NA|TRBV28|many
TGTGCCAGCAGTAACGCCGTCTCCTACAATGAGCAGTTCTTC
CASSNAVSYNEQFF
>TRBJ2-7|TRBD1|TRBV7-9|many
TGTGCCAGCAGCTTCGACAGGGGCGAGCAGTACTTC
CASSFDRGEQYF
>TRBJ2-1|TRBD2|TRBV20-1|NA
TGCAGTGCTAGAGCGGTTAGCGGGAAGGCTTCCTACAATGAGCAGTTCTTC
CSARAVSGKASYNEQFF
>TRBJ1-6|NA|TRBV20-1|few
TGCAGCCCGGAGGCAGGGGATTCACCCCTCCACTTT
CSPEAGDSPLHF
>TRBJ2-7|NA|TRBV5-1|NA
TGCGCCAGCAGTTACATTCCTCAGGGTTCCTACGAGCAGTACTTC
CASSYIPQGSYEQYF
>TRBJ1-3|NA|TRBV10-3|NA
TGTGCCATCAGTGAAGTAGCAACTGGAAACACCATATATTTT
CAISEVATGNTIYF
>TRBJ1-5|TRBD1|TRBV5-1|NA
TGCGCCAGCAGCGTCCGGGACAGGGTTCAGCCCCAGCATTTT
CASSVRDRVQPQHF
>TRBJ1-3|NA|TRBV5-1|NA
TGCGCCAGCAGCTTGTATCCGGGCCACCAGATCTCTGGAAACACCATATATTTT
CASSLYPGHQISGNTIYF
>TRBJ2-1|TRBD2|TRBV28|few
TGTGCCAGCAGTTTAATGCGGACTAGCGGATACAATGAGCAGTTCTTC
CASSLMRTSGYNEQFF
>TRBJ1-1|TRBD1|TRBV10-3|NA
TGTGCCATCGGGACAGTTCTGAACACTGAAGCTTTCTTT
CAIGTVLNTEAFF
>TRBJ2-7|NA|TRBV4-2|NA
TGTGCCAGCAGCCAAGACCCCGTATGGGGGGTCGGCGAGCAGTACTTC
CASSQDPVWGVGEQYF
>TRBJ1-4|NA|TRBV12-3/TRBV12-4|NA
TGTGCCAGCAGTTTGGTTTCCAGGGTGGATAAACTGTTTTTT
CASSLVSRVDKLFF
>TRBJ2-2|TRBD1|TRBV29-1|NA
TGCAGCGTTCCTGGACAGGGACGCGCGAACACCGGGGAGCTGTTTTTT
CSVPGQGRANTGELFF
>TRBJ1-1|TRBD1|TRBV10-3|few
TGTGCCATCAGTGACCCCGGACAGGGCCTGTCGAACACTGAAGCTTTCTTT
CAISDPGQGLSNTEAFF
>TRBJ1-1|NA|TRBV12-3/TRBV12-4|NA
TGTGCCAGCAGTTTAGCGGGGGCGCTGGTTTTCTTT
CASSLAGALVFF
>TRBJ1-2|TRBD1|TRBV28|few
TGTGCCAGCAGTCGGACAGGGGTTAACTATGGCTACACCTTC
CASSRTGVNYGYTF
>TRBJ2-7|NA|TRBV6-1|few
TGTGCCAGCAGTCCCGACTGGTCCTCCTACGAGCAGTACTTC
CASSPDWSSYEQYF
>TRBJ2-7|TRBD1|TRBV20-1|few
TGCAGTGCTCCGGGACAGGTCTCCTACGAGCAGTACTTC
CSAPGQVSYEQYF
>TRBJ2-7|NA|TRBV4-3|many
TGCGCCAGCAGCCTGGTTTGGGGGGCCGTCCTGTACGAGCAGTACTTC
CASSLVWGAVLYEQYF
>TRBJ2-7|TRBD1|TRBV5-6|few
TGTGCCAGCAGCCAGGGACAGGGGGTTCAAAGTGGCGAGCAGTACTTC
CASSQGQGVQSGEQYF
>TRBJ1-6|TRBD1|TRBV2|NA
TGTGCCAGCAGCGTACAGGGGGCGAAGTCACCCCTCCACTTT
CASSVQGAKSPLHF
>TRBJ2-2|NA|TRBV11-2|NA
TGTGCCAGCAAGGGTTCCCCGCCCACCGGGGAGCTGTTTTTT
CASKGSPPTGELFF
>TRBJ2-5|TRBD1|TRBV4-1|many
TGCGCCAGCAGCCAAGGGGTTTACAACAGGGGTTTAGAGACCCAGTACTTC
CASSQGVYNRGLETQYF
>TRBJ2-7|NA|TRBV20-1|few
TGCAGTGCTAGAGGCCAGAGTTTGTACGAGCAGTACTTC
CSARGQSLYEQYF
>TRBJ2-7|NA|TRBV5-1|NA
TGCGCCAGCAGGGTGGGTCCGGGGGCATCCTACGAGCAGTACTTC
CASRVGPGASYEQYF
>TRBJ2-1|NA|TRBV4-3|NA
TGCGCCAGCAGCTGGCTAGCGCAGGGTGACAATGAGCAGTTCTTC
CASSWLAQGDNEQFF
>TRBJ2-5|TRBD2|TRBV11-1|few
TGTGCCAGCAGCTTTTGGGACTCAACGGGACTAGCGGGTGGAGTAGAGACCCAGTACTTC
CASSFWDSTGLAGGVETQYF
>TRBJ2-7|TRBD2|TRBV20-1|few
TGCAGTGCTAGAGTTCCTAGCGGGACCTACGAGCAGTACTTC
CSARVPSGTYEQYF
>TRBJ2-3|TRBD2|TRBV28|NA
TGTGCCAGCAGTTCTGTCCAGCGGGGACGATTCACAGATACGCAGTATTTT
CASSSVQRGRFTDTQYF
>TRBJ2-5|NA|TRBV19|few
TGTGCCAGTAGTAGCATTGGGTGGCAAGAGACCCAGTACTTC
CASSSIGWQETQYF
>TRBJ2-1|TRBD2|TRBV7-9|few
TGTGCCAGCAGCACCTTGGGCGGGAGGGCCTCCAATGAGCAGTTCTTC
CASSTLGGRASNEQFF
>TRBJ1-1|NA|TRBV29-1|few
TGCAGCGTTCAGGGGACTGCGAACACTGAAGCTTTCTTT
CSVQGTANTEAFF
>TRBJ2-7|NA|TRBV7-2|few
TGTGCCAGCAGCTATCCGGCCTACGAGCAGTACTTC
CASSYPAYEQYF
>TRBJ2-1|TRBD1|TRBV27|many
TGTGCCAGCAGTCCAAGCACAGGGGGCGATGAGCAGTTCTTC
CASSPSTGGDEQFF
>TRBJ2-3|NA|TRBV20-1|few
TGCAGTGCTAGAGACAGCTTCAAAACAGATACGCAGTATTTT
CSARDSFKTDTQYF
>TRBJ2-3|NA|TRBV20-1|few
TGCAGTGCGACAGAGGAACGGACCACAGATACGCAGTATTTT
CSATEERTTDTQYF
>TRBJ1-1|NA|TRBV7-9|few
TGTGCCAGCAGCTTTGAGGGCCTAGAAGCTTTCTTT
CASSFEGLEAFF
>TRBJ2-5|NA|TRBV15|few
TGTGCCACCAGCAGTGGCGGAGGGCGGGAATTCTGGGAGACCCAGTACTTC
CATSSGGGREFWETQYF
>TRBJ1-1|NA|TRBV4-1|few
TGCGCCAGCAGCGCAGACCAGGGGCCCATTGATGAAGCTTTCTTT
CASSADQGPIDEAFF
>TRBJ2-3|NA|TRBV7-3|NA
TGTGCCAGCAGCACAAACAGGGAAAGCACAGATACGCAGTATTTT
CASSTNRESTDTQYF